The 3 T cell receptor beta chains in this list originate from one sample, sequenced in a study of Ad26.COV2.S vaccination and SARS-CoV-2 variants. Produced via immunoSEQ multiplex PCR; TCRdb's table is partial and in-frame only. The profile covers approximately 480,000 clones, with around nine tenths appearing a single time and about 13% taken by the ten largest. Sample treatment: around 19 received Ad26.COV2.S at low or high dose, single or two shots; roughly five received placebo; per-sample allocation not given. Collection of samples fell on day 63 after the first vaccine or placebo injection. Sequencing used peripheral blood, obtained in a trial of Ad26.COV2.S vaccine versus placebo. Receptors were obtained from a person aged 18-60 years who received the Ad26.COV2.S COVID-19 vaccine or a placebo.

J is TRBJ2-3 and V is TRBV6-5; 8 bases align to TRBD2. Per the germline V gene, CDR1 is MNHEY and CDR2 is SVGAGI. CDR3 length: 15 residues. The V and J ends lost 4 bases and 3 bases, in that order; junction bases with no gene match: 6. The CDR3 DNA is TGTGCCAGCAGTTTGGGGGGCGGGAGGACAGATACGCAGTATTTT. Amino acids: CASSLGGGRTDTQYF.

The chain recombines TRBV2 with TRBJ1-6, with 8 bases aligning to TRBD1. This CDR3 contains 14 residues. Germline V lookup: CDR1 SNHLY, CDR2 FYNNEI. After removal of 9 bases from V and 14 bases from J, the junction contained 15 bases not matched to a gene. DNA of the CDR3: TGTGCCAGTTCCGGGACAGGCGAACCGGGGTCCCTCCACTTT. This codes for CASSGTGEPGSLHF.

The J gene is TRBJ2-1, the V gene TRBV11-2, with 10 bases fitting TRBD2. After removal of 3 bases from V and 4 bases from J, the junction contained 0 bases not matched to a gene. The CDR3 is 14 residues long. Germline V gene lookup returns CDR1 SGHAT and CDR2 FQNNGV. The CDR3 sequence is CASSLTSGYNEQFF. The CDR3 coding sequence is TGTGCCAGCAGCTTGACTAGCGGGTACAATGAGCAGTTCTTC.